The clone carrying this T cell receptor beta chain has more than one count but fewer than ten. Its antigen is undetermined. Germline V gene data show CDR1 as LNHNV and CDR2 as YYDKDF (reference sequence). V shed 0 bases, J shed 1 base, and the junction held 5 bases outside the gene matches. This CDR3 has 17 amino acids. This specimen belongs to a study of beta chain features in type 1 diabetes. Findings of the study overall: Shorter templates may be favored by PCR, equally so in patients and controls. Healthy donors had naive, central memory and Treg TCRB repertoires that appeared less similar than those seen among patients. Shorter TCRB CDR3s, moderately but significantly so, were found in Type 1 diabetes patients in all four CD4+ subsets. cDNA sequencing could over-represent cells with high TCR expression.

The study reverse transcribed the entire isolated RNA, so it sequenced expressed TCRB transcripts. The protocol was immunoSEQ multiplex PCR, while the TCRdb copy is restricted to in-frame clones and leaves out a portion. Of 300,000 to 350,000 clones in the sample, roughly 13% were seen once. The clonotype comes from a woman aged 18 to 35 with type 1 diabetes. The chain carries TRBV15 and TRBJ2-1; 8 bases agree with TRBD2. Input material: naive CD4+ T cells from blood. The CDR3: CATSRDFSGASYNEQFF. CDR3 nucleotide sequence: TGTGCCACCAGCAGAGATTTTAGCGGGGCTTCCTACAATGAGCAGTTCTTC.